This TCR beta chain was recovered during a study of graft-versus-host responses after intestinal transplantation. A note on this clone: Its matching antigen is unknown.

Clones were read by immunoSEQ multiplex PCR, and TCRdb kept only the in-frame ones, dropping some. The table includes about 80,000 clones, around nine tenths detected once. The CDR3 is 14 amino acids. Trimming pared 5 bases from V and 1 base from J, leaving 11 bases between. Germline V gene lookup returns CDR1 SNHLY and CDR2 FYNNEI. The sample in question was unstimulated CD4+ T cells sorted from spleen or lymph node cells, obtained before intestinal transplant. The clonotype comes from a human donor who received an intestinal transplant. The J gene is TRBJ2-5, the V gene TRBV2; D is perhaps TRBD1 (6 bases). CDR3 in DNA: TGTGCCAGCAGTCCCGGACAGTCCCAAGAGACCCAGTACTTC. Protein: CASSPGQSQETQYF.